The present T cell receptor (beta chain) was sequenced within a study of blood T cell repertoires in COVID-19. The CDR3 is 13 residues long. Germline V gene sequence: CDR1 MDHEN, CDR2 SYDVKM. The V end lost 9 bases, the J end lost 0 bases, and 11 bases lay between the germline ends. Method: immunoSEQ multiplex PCR; TCRdb's copy keeps in-frame clones and lacks some. The sample has some 240,000 clones, 75% to 90% seen once. The clonotype originates from a woman aged 40-49 years who had recovered from COVID-19. The chain is built from TRBV28 and TRBJ1-1; D is undetermined. Sequences were obtained from peripheral blood. This chain's CDR3 is CASRGHMNTEAFF. The CDR3, as DNA: TGTGCCAGTAGAGGCCACATGAACACTGAAGCTTTCTTT.